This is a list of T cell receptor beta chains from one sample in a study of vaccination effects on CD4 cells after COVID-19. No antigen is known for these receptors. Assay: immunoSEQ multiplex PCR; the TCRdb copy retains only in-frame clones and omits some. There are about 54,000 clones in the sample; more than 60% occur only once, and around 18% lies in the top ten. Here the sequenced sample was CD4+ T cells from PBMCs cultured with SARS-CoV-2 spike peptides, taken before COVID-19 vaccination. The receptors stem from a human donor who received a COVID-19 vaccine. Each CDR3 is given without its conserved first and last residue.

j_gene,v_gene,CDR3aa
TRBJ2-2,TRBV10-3,AISEIRAGTGELF
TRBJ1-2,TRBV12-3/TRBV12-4,ASRATVNYGYT
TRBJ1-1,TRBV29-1,SVEERAVAF
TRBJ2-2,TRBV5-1,ASSSRGTGELF
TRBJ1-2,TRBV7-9,ASSLRWGYT
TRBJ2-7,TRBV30,AWSLGQGVAYEQY
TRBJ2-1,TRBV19,ASSIGPGYNEQF
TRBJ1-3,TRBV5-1,ASSLNSGAGNTIY
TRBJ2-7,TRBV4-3,ASSQDSRQGTYEQY
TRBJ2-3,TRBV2,ASRALARKADTQY
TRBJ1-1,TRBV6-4,ASSQDRNTEAF
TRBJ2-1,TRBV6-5,ASSYAREQF
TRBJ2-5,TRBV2,ASSVADSLETQY
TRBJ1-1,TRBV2,ASSRDRATRNTEAF
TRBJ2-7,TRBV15,ATSRWNQSYEQY
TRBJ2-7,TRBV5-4,ASSLAGTGGPEQY
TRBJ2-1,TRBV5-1,ASSVSGEAYNEQF
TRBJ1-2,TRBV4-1,ASSHPGTDRYGYT
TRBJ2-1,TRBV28,ASSMITSGPYNEQF
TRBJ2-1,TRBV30,AWDRQAATWNEQF
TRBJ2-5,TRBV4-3,ASSQVSGRNRIETQY
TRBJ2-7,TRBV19,ASSRGQRTYEQY
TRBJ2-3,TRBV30,ARTGGQRATDTQY
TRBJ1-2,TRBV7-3,ASSPTGTLGGYT
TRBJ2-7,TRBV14,ASSHTGARSYEQY
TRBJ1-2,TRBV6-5,ASSYSGGGYT
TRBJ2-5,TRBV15,ATSRDPGTQY
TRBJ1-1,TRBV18,ASSPINGVHTEAF
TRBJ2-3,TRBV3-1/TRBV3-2,ASSPRASKSNTQY
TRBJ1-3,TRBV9,ASSVGTAGNTIY
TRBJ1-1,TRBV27,ASSFTGGSTEAF
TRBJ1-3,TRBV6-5,ASSRSGVDGNTIY
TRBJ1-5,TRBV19,ASSMGGPQPQH
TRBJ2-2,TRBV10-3,AISAGSGQGGWELF
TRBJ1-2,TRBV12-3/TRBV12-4,ASSPTGASGYT
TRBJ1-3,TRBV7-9,ASSLAGQYGNTIY
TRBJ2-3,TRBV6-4,ASSDVTGGADTQY
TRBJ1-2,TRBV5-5,ASYNQGQEGGYT
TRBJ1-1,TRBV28,ASCKGGNTEAF
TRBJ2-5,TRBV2,ASRGGGETQY
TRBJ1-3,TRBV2,ARTGAGNTIY
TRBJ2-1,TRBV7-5,ARSWPGQSRSASYNEQF
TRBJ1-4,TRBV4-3,ASSQRTGGGFANEKLF
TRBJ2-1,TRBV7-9,ASSLRGNEQF
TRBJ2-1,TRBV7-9,ASSPSNNEQF
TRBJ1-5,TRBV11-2,ASSPTGGKNQPQH
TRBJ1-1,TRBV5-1,ASSSQGNTEAF
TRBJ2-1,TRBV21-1,ASSKLGARTPRKSSGRINEQF
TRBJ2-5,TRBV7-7,ASSLGRVLEETQY
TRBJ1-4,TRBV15,ATKARQGGEKLF
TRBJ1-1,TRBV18,ASSPPMATEAF
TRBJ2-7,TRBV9,ASSVERQTYEQY
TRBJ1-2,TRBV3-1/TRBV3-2,ASSLLGDRSYGYT
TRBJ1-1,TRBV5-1,ASSFSRGAGTEAF
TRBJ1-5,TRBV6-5,ASSYSQGRQPQH
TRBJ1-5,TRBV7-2,ASSLEVWGSQPQH
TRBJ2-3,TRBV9,ASSPKGASLNTQY
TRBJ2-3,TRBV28,ASSLGTGGTDTQY